These T cell receptor beta chains were read from a single sample in a study of blood T cell repertoires in COVID-19. Clones were sequenced by immunoSEQ multiplex PCR, and TCRdb holds only the in-frame ones, with some missing. The sample has a few hundred thousand clones; 75% to 90% are singletons. Sequenced: peripheral blood. These receptor sequences come from a human donor in a cohort sampled during active COVID-19. Each CDR3 is given without its conserved first and last residue.

v_call	cdr3_length	j_call	cdr3_aa
TRBV27	13	TRBJ1-1	ASSLWAGEDTEAF
TRBV28	15	TRBJ1-5	ASSLFTGTGNNQPQH
TRBV20-1	13	TRBJ1-1	SASPSTGASYEAF
TRBV7-2	10	TRBJ2-1	ASSSVYNEQF
TRBV27	14	TRBJ1-1	ASSPLSGTGVTEAF
TRBV7-7	13	TRBJ2-7	ASSLRDRGPYEQY
TRBV7-2	16	TRBJ2-7	ASSLGLGGVLSSYEQY
TRBV7-2	13	TRBJ2-1	ASSLGTSGGNEQF
TRBV9	13	TRBJ1-6	ASSVVETGDSPLH
TRBV19	13	TRBJ1-5	ASSITTAQYQPQH
TRBV7-9	13	TRBJ2-1	ASSFAQGYYNEQF
TRBV15	11	TRBJ1-1	ATSRGGPTEAF
TRBV7-9	12	TRBJ2-1	ASSLTGRRNEQF
TRBV5-8	10	TRBJ1-1	ASSLGGPEAF
TRBV6-2/TRBV6-3	13	TRBJ1-1	ASSYSDWPGTEAF
TRBV27	16	TRBJ2-1	ASSSRPRREPSYNEQF
TRBV7-2	13	TRBJ2-7	ASSLETGIFYEQY
TRBV7-2	11	TRBJ1-1	ASSLTQNTEAF
TRBV5-6	14	TRBJ2-7	ASSWVLAGDEREQY
TRBV6-2/TRBV6-3	9	TRBJ1-1	ASSRRAEAF
TRBV28	13	TRBJ2-7	ASRPGTSGRVEQY
TRBV27	12	TRBJ2-7	ASSFGTSGDEQY
TRBV5-4	14	TRBJ1-2	ASSLAYSPSDRAPF
TRBV6-6	10	TRBJ1-1	ASSQGGGTGF
TRBV12-3/TRBV12-4	9	TRBJ1-1	ASSFRGEAF
TRBV7-8	13	TRBJ2-7	ASSPRARIGYEQY
TRBV5-6	13	TRBJ1-3	ASSLGAGGRNTIY
TRBV5-4	11	TRBJ2-7	ASSPGLAYEQY
TRBV7-6	15	TRBJ2-7	ASSLDFSVTSGYEQY
TRBV30	13	TRBJ1-2	AWSIPPQGARGYT
TRBV27	13	TRBJ2-4	ASSGRGLAKNIQY
TRBV15	12	TRBJ2-3	ATSNQGTADTQY
TRBV3-1/TRBV3-2	14	TRBJ2-1	ASSQALAGEGNEQF
TRBV7-2	14	TRBJ2-3	ALGRGLAGGGGTQY
TRBV28	13	TRBJ1-6	ASKTGSSYNSPLH
TRBV19	14	TRBJ2-3	ASRWGLAGGTDTQY
TRBV27	12	TRBJ2-7	ASSPRDTYYEQY
TRBV9	12	TRBJ2-7	ASSASPGSYEQY
TRBV6-5	10	TRBJ2-7	ASLTDSYEQY
TRBV28	11	TRBJ2-7	ASAAGGSYEQY
TRBV9	13	TRBJ1-2	ASSVGVLGSGGYT